This T cell receptor beta chain appears in the sequencing data of a study of cytomegalovirus exposure and HLA in healthy donors. General study points: The investigators catalogued 164 TCR beta chains as cytomegalovirus-associated. Apparent HLA restriction characterized most CMV-associated TCR beta chains in a later analysis. Researchers reported in a later analysis that a missense DCLRE1C variant was tied to TCR beta V- and J-gene trimming.

The PCR had 60 Vbeta and 13 Jbeta primers. Libraries were prepared by immunoSEQ multiplex PCR; TCRdb keeps only in-frame clonotypes and omits some of them. This table holds about 130,000 clones, about 82% found once. This CDR3 is built from 13 residues. The V end lost 7 bases, the J end lost 6 bases, and 15 bases lay between the germline ends. CDR1 is SNHLY, CDR2 FYNNEI, per germline. The donors, nominally healthy at sampling, likely had unrecorded immune exposures. Regarding this clone: No antigen is known for it.

This chain uses TRBV2 with TRBJ1-2; unclear D gene. Sequencing used PBMCs. This receptor was identified in a boy aged 10-17 years in good health and CMV-seronegative. CDR3 loop: CASTEREYDGYTF. Here the CDR3 DNA reads TGTGCCAGCACCGAGAGGGAATATGATGGCTACACCTTC. Full variable domain (missing parts from reference TRBV2 and TRBJ1-2): EPEVTQTPSHQVTQMGQEVILRCVPISNHLYFYWYRQILGQKVEFLVSFYNNEISEKSEIFDDQFSVERPDGSNFTLKIRSTKLEDSAMYFCASTEREYDGYTFGSGTRLTVV.